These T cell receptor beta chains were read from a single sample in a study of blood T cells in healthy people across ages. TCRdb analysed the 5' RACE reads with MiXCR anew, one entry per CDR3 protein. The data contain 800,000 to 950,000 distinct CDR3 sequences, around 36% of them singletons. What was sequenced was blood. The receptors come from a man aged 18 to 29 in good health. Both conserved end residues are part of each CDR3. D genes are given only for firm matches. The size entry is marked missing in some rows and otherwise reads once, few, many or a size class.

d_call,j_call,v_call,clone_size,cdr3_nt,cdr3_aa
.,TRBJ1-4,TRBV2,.,TGTGCCAGCAGTCGGGGGCAGGACGGAAAACTGTTTTTT,CASSRGQDGKLFF
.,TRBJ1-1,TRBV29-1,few,TGCAGCTTCACCGAGGCGGCCAACACTGAAGCTTTCTTT,CSFTEAANTEAFF
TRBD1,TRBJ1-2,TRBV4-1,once,TGCGCCAGCAGCCAAGATGAGGGGACAGGCCTCGGCTATGGCTACACCTTC,CASSQDEGTGLGYGYTF
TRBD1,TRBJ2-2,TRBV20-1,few,TGCAGTGCTAGAGATGGGACAGGACACACCGGGGAGCTGTTTTTT,CSARDGTGHTGELFF
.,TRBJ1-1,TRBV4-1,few,TGCGCCAGCAGCCAAGAAGACGCTCGAGCAGGGAACACTGAAGCTTTCTTT,CASSQEDARAGNTEAFF
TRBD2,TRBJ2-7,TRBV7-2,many,TGTGCCAGCAGTTCGGGGACTAGCGGGGGTTACGAGCAGTACTTC,CASSSGTSGGYEQYF
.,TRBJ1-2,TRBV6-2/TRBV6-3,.,TGTGCCAGCAGTTCCCTTGACAAGCTCCAAACTAACTATGGCTACACCTTC,CASSSLDKLQTNYGYTF
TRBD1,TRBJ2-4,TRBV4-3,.,TGCGCCAGCAGCCAAGAAACTTTGTCGGGACAGGGGTGGGCCAAAAACATTCAGTACTTC,CASSQETLSGQGWAKNIQYF
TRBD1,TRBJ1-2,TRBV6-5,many,TGTGCCATCGGGACCGGGACAGGGGGCGACTATGGCTACACCTTC,CAIGTGTGGDYGYTF
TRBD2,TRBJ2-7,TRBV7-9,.,TGTGCCAGCAGCCCCAGCGGGGTCCCCTACGAGCAGTACTTC,CASSPSGVPYEQYF
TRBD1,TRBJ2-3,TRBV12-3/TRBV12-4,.,TGTGCCAGCAGTTCAACGGGACAGGTGGAAGCAGATACGCAGTATTTT,CASSSTGQVEADTQYF
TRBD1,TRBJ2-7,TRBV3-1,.,TGTGCCAGCAGCCAAGCGGGACAGAACTCCTACAATGAGCAGTACTTC,CASSQAGQNSYNEQYF
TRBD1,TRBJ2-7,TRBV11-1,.,TGTGCCAGCAGCCCCGCAGGGGGCGAGCAGTACTTC,CASSPAGGEQYF
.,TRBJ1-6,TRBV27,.,TGTGCCAGCAGTTTAGGGCGAGGAGGGGTCGATAATTCACCCCTCCACTTT,CASSLGRGGVDNSPLHF
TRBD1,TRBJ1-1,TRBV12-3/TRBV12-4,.,TGTGCCAGCAGTTCCCTAACATCATGGGGGACAGAAACTTTCTTT,CASSSLTSWGTETFF
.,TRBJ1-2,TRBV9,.,TGTGCCAGCAGCGTGGGCGAAGCGTCCGGCTACACCTTC,CASSVGEASGYTF
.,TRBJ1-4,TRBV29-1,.,TGCAGCGTCGTTCCGGGGGACCTTAATGAAAAACTGTTTTTT,CSVVPGDLNEKLFF
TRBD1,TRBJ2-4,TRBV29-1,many,TGCAGCGTTTGGACAGGGGAAAACATTCAGTACTTC,CSVWTGENIQYF
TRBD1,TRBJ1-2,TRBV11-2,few,TGTGCCAGCAGCTCTCTGGGTAACAGGGGGCGCCCGAACTATGGCTACACCTTC,CASSSLGNRGRPNYGYTF
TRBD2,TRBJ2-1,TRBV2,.,TGTGCCAGCAGTGGCGGGGGTAACAATGAGCAGTTCTTC,CASSGGGNNEQFF
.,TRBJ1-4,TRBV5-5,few,TGTGCCAGCAGCATGAGTACCACAACTAATGAAAAACTGTTTTTT,CASSMSTTTNEKLFF
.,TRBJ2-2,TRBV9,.,TGTGCCAGCAGCTCTAGGGATAACACCGGGGAGCTGTTTTTT,CASSSRDNTGELFF
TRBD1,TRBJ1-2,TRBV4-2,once,TGTGCCAGCAGCCAAGAGGCGGCCAGGGGGCTCTATGGCTGCACCTTC,CASSQEAARGLYGCTF
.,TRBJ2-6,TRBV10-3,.,TGTGCCATCAGTGAGAGAGAGTTGGGACTCCCCTCTGGGGCCAACGTCCTGACTTTC,CAISERELGLPSGANVLTF
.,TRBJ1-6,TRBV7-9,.,TGTGCCAGCAGCAGGGCAGGGAATTCACCCCTCCACTTT,CASSRAGNSPLHF
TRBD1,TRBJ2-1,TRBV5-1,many,TGCGCCAGCATCTCCCGGGACAGGGGATATGATGAGCAGTTCTTC,CASISRDRGYDEQFF
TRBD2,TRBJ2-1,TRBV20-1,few,TGCAGTGCTCGTATAGCGGGGAGTTACAATGAGCAGTTCTTC,CSARIAGSYNEQFF
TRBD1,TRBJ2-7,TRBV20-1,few,TGCAGTGCTTCTGAGGACAGGTACGAGCAGTACTTC,CSASEDRYEQYF
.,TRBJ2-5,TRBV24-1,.,TGTGCCACCAGTGATAGGGGACACCAAGAGACCCAGTACTTC,CATSDRGHQETQYF
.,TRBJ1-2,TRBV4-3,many,TGCGCCAGCAGCCAAGATTGGCGGGTCGACTTCGATGGCTACACCTTC,CASSQDWRVDFDGYTF
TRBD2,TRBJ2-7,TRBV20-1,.,TGCAGTGCTAGAGCACAGCGGGACTACGAGCAGTACTTC,CSARAQRDYEQYF
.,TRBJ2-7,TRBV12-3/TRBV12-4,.,TGTGCCAGCAAGCCGAATGGCCCCGCCTACGAGCAGTACTTC,CASKPNGPAYEQYF
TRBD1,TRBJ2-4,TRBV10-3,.,TGTGCCATCAGTGGGTGGGGACAGGGACATGGGCAGTACTTC,CAISGWGQGHGQYF
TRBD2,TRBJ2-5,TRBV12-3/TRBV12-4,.,TGTGCCAGCACGGTTAGCGGGGCCTCCAGGACCCAGTACTTC,CASTVSGASRTQYF
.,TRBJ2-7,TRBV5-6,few,TGTGCCAGCAGCTGGGCCACCGGGGACGAGCAGTACTTC,CASSWATGDEQYF
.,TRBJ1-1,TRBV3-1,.,TGTGCCAGCAGCCAAATGGCGGGCACTGAAGCTTTCTTT,CASSQMAGTEAFF
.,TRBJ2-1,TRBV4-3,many,TGCGCCAGCAGCCCAACCCGACAGCACAATGAGCAGTTCTTC,CASSPTRQHNEQFF
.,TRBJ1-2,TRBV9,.,TGTGCCAGCGGAGACGGCTGCACCTTC,CASGDGCTF
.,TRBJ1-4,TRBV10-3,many,TGTGCCATCAGTGAGACCGGACAGCCAAATGAAAAACTGTTTTTT,CAISETGQPNEKLFF
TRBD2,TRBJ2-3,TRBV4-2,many,TGTGCCAGCAAGCGGGGGCCCTTATCCCACACAGATACGCAGTATTTT,CASKRGPLSHTDTQYF
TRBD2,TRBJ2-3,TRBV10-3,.,TGTGCCATCAGTGTGGCCTGGGGAGGGGAAAGGTTGACAGATACGCAGTATTTT,CAISVAWGGERLTDTQYF
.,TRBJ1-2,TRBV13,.,TGTGCCAGCAGCTCAAGGACAAAAAGCTATGGCTACACCTTC,CASSSRTKSYGYTF